A single sample is the source of the 7 T cell receptor beta chains below, sequenced in a study of T cells expressing NK-cell markers. TCRdb reanalyzed the 5' RACE reads and collapses them to one entry per CDR3 protein, without DNA. Reported are about 380,000 distinct CDR3 sequences; the ten largest clones contain 5.2%. Sequenced sample: blood T cells: a sorted CD56 or NKG2C T cell subset, CD4+ or CD8+ T cells, or bulk PBMC T cells (not recorded which). The receptor set was obtained from a man between 18 and 69 years old in good health.

This sequence joins TRBV7-7 and TRBJ2-2; as DNA is missing, the TRBD2 call by TCRdb cannot be tested. Germline V lookup: CDR1 SSHAT, CDR2 FNYEAQ (reference sequence). The CDR3 is 15 residues long. The CDR3 reads CASSPSARDAGELFF.

The J gene is TRBJ1-4, the V gene TRBV20-1; TCRdb's assignment of TRBD1 cannot be checked, as there is no DNA. The CDR3 loop spans 13 amino acids. Germline V CDR1 and CDR2: DFQATT, SNEGSKA (reference sequence). This CDR3 reads CSARVDRRGKLFF.

The chain employs TRBV10-3 and TRBJ2-7; TCRdb reports TRBD2, a call that lacks DNA to check it against. This CDR3 has 17 residues. Germline V gene sequence: CDR1 ENHRY, CDR2 SYGVKD. The CDR3 protein is CAKRKGLAGSKGHEQYF.

V and J are TRBV6-5 and TRBJ1-2; no DNA is available, so the TRBD1 call from TCRdb remains unchecked. Germline CDR1 and CDR2: MNHEY and SVGAGI. CDR3 length: 12 residues. CDR3 sequence reads: CASTPGQTGYTF.

The genes are TRBV27 and TRBJ1-4; TCRdb's D gene call, TRBD1, goes unchecked for lack of DNA. In germline, CDR1 is MNHEY, CDR2 SMNVEV (reference sequence). The CDR3 totals 16 residues. Here the CDR3 reads CASSLRSTGRIEKLFF. Complete variable domain (other parts from reference TRBV27 and TRBJ1-4): EAQVTQNPRYLITVTGKKLTVTCSQNMNHEYMSWYRQDPGLGLRQIYYSMNVEVTDKGDVPEGYKVSRKEKRNFPLILESPSPNQTSLYFCASSLRSTGRIEKLFFGSGTQLSVL.

The J gene is TRBJ2-1, the V gene TRBV11-3; the TRBD2 assignment by TCRdb is unverifiable without DNA. CDR1 is SGHNT, CDR2 YENEEA, per germline. This CDR3 is 15 amino acids long. CDR3 region: CASSPGTSSYNEQFF.

The rearrangement uses TRBV20-1 and TRBJ2-1; the TCRdb call, TRBD2, lacks DNA for checking. Germline CDR1 reads DFQATT; CDR2 reads SNEGSKA (reference sequence). The CDR3 length is 13 residues. CDR3 region: CSASWTSDDEQFF.